This T cell receptor beta chain stems from a study of control samples from healthy donors and cancer patients. Produced via immunoSEQ multiplex PCR; TCRdb's table is partial and in-frame only. The sample has about 160,000 clones; 94% are singletons. The germline V and J ends were trimmed by 6 bases and 3 bases, with 17 bases remaining between them. Per the germline V gene, CDR1 is SGHNT and CDR2 is YENEEA. This CDR3 is built from 15 residues. This receptor was identified in a man aged 55 to 70 with colorectal cancer. Sample: PBMCs. The rearrangement uses TRBV11-3 and TRBJ1-1; D remains unclear. CDR3 loop: CASSPGSRTDTEAFF. Written as DNA, the CDR3 is TGTGCCAGCAGTCCCGGGTCGAGGACGGACACTGAAGCTTTCTTT.